Listed below are T cell receptor beta chains from one sample, sequenced in a study of blood T cell repertoires in COVID-19. The protocol was immunoSEQ multiplex PCR, while the TCRdb copy is restricted to in-frame clones and leaves out a portion. The repertoire consists of 150,000 to 160,000 clones, with 75% to 85% occurring once and the leading ten covering 12%. The specimen was peripheral blood. The receptors were sampled from a woman aged 60-75 years with COVID-19, enrolled during active disease. Each CDR3 is given with its conserved first and last residue. Fields, in order: CDR3 protein, CDR3 DNA, D gene, V gene, clone size, J gene. D genes are given only for firm matches. Part of the rows lack a size; the others show once, few, many or a class for expanded clones.

CDR3: CASSVVDKTEAFF
DNA: TGTGCCAGCAGCGTAGTTGACAAGACCGAAGCTTTCTTT
D: -
V: TRBV9
size: -
J: TRBJ1-1

CDR3: CASSPQVPRSEKLFF
DNA: TGTGCCAGCAGTCCTCAGGTCCCCCGCAGTGAAAAACTGTTTTTT
D: -
V: TRBV6-5
size: -
J: TRBJ1-4

CDR3: CASSSQGTMNTEAFF
DNA: TGTGCCAGCAGCTCCCAGGGGACCATGAACACTGAAGCTTTCTTT
D: -
V: TRBV5-5
size: -
J: TRBJ1-1

CDR3: CASSRTLTFNSPLHF
DNA: TGTGCCAGTAGTAGGACACTTACCTTTAATTCACCCCTCCACTTT
D: -
V: TRBV19
size: -
J: TRBJ1-6

CDR3: CASSVEPSGGADTQYF
DNA: TGTGCCAGCAGCGTAGAGCCTAGCGGGGGGGCAGATACGCAGTATTTT
D: TRBD2
V: TRBV9
size: -
J: TRBJ2-3

CDR3: CASSPRTGEAEAFF
DNA: TGTGCCAGCAGCCCTAGGACAGGGGAGGCTGAAGCTTTCTTT
D: TRBD1
V: TRBV7-2
size: -
J: TRBJ1-1

CDR3: CASRDRGSNQPQHF
DNA: TGTGCCAGCAGAGACAGGGGGAGCAATCAGCCCCAGCATTTT
D: TRBD1
V: TRBV6-5
size: -
J: TRBJ1-5

CDR3: CASSIAILSTDTQYF
DNA: TGTGCCAGCAGTATAGCGATACTTAGCACAGATACGCAGTATTTT
D: -
V: TRBV6-2/TRBV6-3
size: -
J: TRBJ2-3

CDR3: CASSSGTSGLNNEQFF
DNA: TGTGCCAGCAGCTCCGGGACTAGCGGACTAAACAATGAGCAGTTCTTC
D: TRBD2
V: TRBV9
size: -
J: TRBJ2-1

CDR3: CASSVTGQGKKLFF
DNA: TGTGCCAGCAGCGTGACGGGACAGGGAAAAAAACTGTTTTTT
D: TRBD1
V: TRBV9
size: -
J: TRBJ1-4

CDR3: CAIKGTVNEKLFF
DNA: TGTGCCATCAAAGGGACAGTTAATGAAAAACTGTTTTTT
D: TRBD1
V: TRBV10-3
size: -
J: TRBJ1-4

CDR3: CARDRGSYEQYF
DNA: TGTGCCAGGGACAGGGGCAGCTACGAGCAGTACTTC
D: TRBD1
V: TRBV12-3/TRBV12-4
size: once
J: TRBJ2-7

CDR3: CATSVPGSLNTGELFF
DNA: TGTGCCACCAGTGTTCCAGGGTCCCTCAACACCGGGGAGCTGTTTTTT
D: -
V: TRBV24-1
size: -
J: TRBJ2-2

CDR3: CASTQGDGNTIYF
DNA: TGCGCCAGCACGCAGGGGGATGGAAACACCATATATTTT
D: TRBD1
V: TRBV5-1
size: once
J: TRBJ1-3

CDR3: CASSQDREPYEQYF
DNA: TGTGCCAGCAGCCAAGATCGCGAGCCCTACGAGCAGTACTTC
D: -
V: TRBV4-2
size: -
J: TRBJ2-7

CDR3: CASSRSENPYYEQYF
DNA: TGTGCCAGCAGCCGCTCCGAGAATCCGTACTACGAGCAGTACTTC
D: -
V: TRBV3-1/TRBV3-2
size: -
J: TRBJ2-7

CDR3: CASSQDYRVNEQFF
DNA: TGTGCCAGCAGCCAAGATTACAGGGTCAATGAGCAGTTCTTC
D: -
V: TRBV4-2
size: -
J: TRBJ2-1

CDR3: CASSLRDRWYNEQFF
DNA: TGTGCCAGCAGTTTACGGGACAGGTGGTACAATGAGCAGTTCTTC
D: TRBD1
V: TRBV27
size: -
J: TRBJ2-1